Here is one T cell receptor beta chain with its context. Its antigen is not identified. The record originates from a study of a mutant IDH1 vaccine in newly diagnosed glioma. Study-wide context: Once 4-6 weeks had passed after radiotherapy alone, vaccination started, or it started with temozolomide cycles. Sex distribution of treated patients was about 60% male and about 38% female; mean age was around 40 years.

Whole-study findings and limits: The study observed vaccine-induced immune responses in approximately 93% of patients. Pseudoprogression apparently lacked any relation to changes in top peripheral T cell clonotypes.

Time point given: week 47, end of study. A 20-mer mutant IDH1 peptide at 300 ug was injected subcutaneously with topical imiquimod. TCRdb's copy holds only in-frame clones and misses some; the assay was immunoSEQ multiplex PCR. The table has around 54,000 clones, roughly four fifths seen once; the top ten hold 3.2%. This clonotype was obtained from a woman between 50 and 59 years old with glioma. The sequencing here drew on PBMCs, taken from a glioma patient whose treatment included an IDH1 peptide vaccine.

The CDR3 DNA is TGTGCCTGGAGTGGCCGGGACACCAATGAAAAACTGTTTTTT. This codes for CAWSGRDTNEKLFF. This rearrangement joins TRBV30 to TRBJ1-4, with D possibly TRBD1 on 6 matching bases. The CDR3 spans 14 residues. Germline V gene data show CDR1 as GTSNPN and CDR2 as SVGIG (reference sequence). Trimming removed 1 base at V and 5 bases at J, with 11 bases between.